The text below deals with one T cell receptor (beta chain). The data belong to a study of T cell responses to AZD1222 COVID-19 vaccine. TCRdb's copy holds only in-frame clones and misses some; the assay was immunoSEQ multiplex PCR. Of about 130,000 clones in the sample, over 75% were seen once. Per the germline V gene, CDR1 is LNHDA and CDR2 is SQIVND (reference sequence). The CDR3 totals 13 residues. V was cut by 5 bases and J by 0 bases, with 7 bases left in between. This specimen consisted of peripheral blood, obtained on day 0 of AZD1222 vaccination. The receptor comes from an adult in good health. The chain is built from TRBV19 and TRBJ1-1, with D unresolved. CDR3 DNA: TGTGCCAGTAGTTTTCCCCTGAACACTGAAGCTTTCTTT. Translating it yields CASSFPLNTEAFF.